The clone carrying this T cell receptor beta chain occurred a few times. Antigen specificity is unknown. It was ten milliliters of peripheral blood that were drawn from each donor. A second 7 to 11 cycle PCR used barcoded and J-beta primers. From the 5' RACE reads, TCRdb called clonotypes with MiXCR, one entry per CDR3 protein. The repertoire holds some 760,000 distinct CDR3 sequences, 20% to 25% seen once, with approximately 3.7% in the top ten. The record originates from a study of blood T cells in healthy people across ages. General observations from the study: When set beside aged donors, long-lived donors presented more naive CD4+ cells and higher diversity.

This CDR3 has 14 residues. The germline gives CDR1 MNHEY, CDR2 SVGEGT. Trimming pared 8 bases from V and 7 bases from J, leaving 20 bases between. Separately, the same data were catalogued under a study of T cells of mothers and their children. That work states: Extraction yielded RNA that went, in full, into cDNA synthesis at roughly 1.5 ug per 15 ul.

The material sequenced was blood. The V gene is TRBV6-2 or TRBV6-3, the J gene TRBJ1-1; weak D call: TRBD1 (6 bases). This TCR came from a boy aged 5-17 years in good health. CDR3 amino acids: CASSNTGIFSEAFF. The CDR3, as DNA: TGTGCCAGCTCGAATACAGGGATTTTTAGTGAAGCTTTCTTT.